These 2 T cell receptor beta chains were sequenced from one sample in a study of preoperative IRX-2 immunotherapy in early breast cancer (dated by TCRdb to between 2018 and 2021). Library creation used the immunoSEQ multiplex PCR assay. TCRdb carries this immuneACCESS record with in-frame sequences only. Its versions omit some clonotypes, under half of them owing to an unresolved V gene in the studies checked, with the rest unexplained. The sample profile shows under 40,000 clones; 89% of them were found once. The ten largest clones add up to 1.6% of the sample. Sample treatment or condition, as interpreted from the label and publication: preoperative locoregional IRX-2 cytokine immunotherapy. The sequencing here drew on tumor tissue, taken after IRX-2 immunotherapy. The receptor set was obtained from a human donor with breast cancer.

This clone has only one observation. V and J are TRBV11-3 and TRBJ1-1; TRBD1 matches 8 bases. The CDR3 totals 15 residues. The V gene's germline CDR1 is SGHNT and CDR2 YENEEA. Losses at the gene ends were 2 bases for V and 5 bases for J; bases not matched to a gene: 7. CDR3 in amino acids: CASSLTITGGTEAFF. The CDR3 DNA follows: TGTGCCAGCAGCTTAACCATAACAGGGGGGACTGAAGCTTTCTTT.

The chain uses TRBV6-8 and TRBJ1-1; 8 bases map to TRBD1. Trimming took 10 bases from V and 7 from J; bases not matched to a gene: 11. The CDR3 extends over 13 amino acids. CDR1 is MNHGY, CDR2 SAAAGT, per germline. CDR3 sequence (DNA): TGTGCCATCGGGAGTCCAGGGGGCGGTGAAGCTTTCTTT. Amino acids: CAIGSPGGGEAFF.